The 10 T cell receptor beta chains below were found in one sample sequenced in a study of shared clonotypes between healthy human individuals. Sequencing was performed with immunoSEQ multiplex PCR; in TCRdb, only in-frame clones are kept and a portion is missing. The table includes some 2.1 million clones, roughly 95% detected once. The specimen sequenced was naive CD4+ T cells sorted from blood. The subset here: CD45RA+ positively selected. These TCRs come from a man in his late teens or twenties in good health.

Remarks on this clone: A clone one base away is much larger, so this may be a read error. The chain has TRBV4-1 and TRBJ2-7; TRBD1 agrees at 8 bases. Germline V gives CDR1 MGHRA, CDR2 YSYEKL. J gave up 1 base and V 0 bases, and 5 bases lay outside the gene matches. This CDR3 is 16 amino acids long. Here the CDR3 reads CASSQESRQGSYEQYF. The CDR3 region has the DNA TGCGCCAGCAGCCAAGAGTCGAGACAGGGGTCCTACGAGCAGTACTTC.

The CDR3 nucleotides are TGCAGCGTTGAAGGGGTGTATAACTATGGCTACACCTTC. Protein product: CSVEGVYNYGYTF. This chain joins TRBV29-1 and TRBJ1-2, with D uncertain. Trimming removed 1 base at V and 1 base at J, with 7 bases between. The CDR3 runs 13 residues. Germline V lookup: CDR1 SQVTM, CDR2 ANQGSEA.

This chain links TRBV2 with TRBJ1-6, with 12 bases fitting TRBD1. With 6 bases clipped from V and 7 bases from J, the junction kept 1 base outside the gene matches. CDR3 length equals 14 residues. Germline CDR1 reads SNHLY; CDR2 reads FYNNEI. The CDR3 sequence: CASRGQGANSPLHF. The CDR3 nucleotides are TGTGCCAGCAGGGGACAGGGGGCAAATTCACCCCTCCACTTT.

In DNA, the CDR3 is TGTGCCAGCGATAAGGAGGCGAGGACTGAAGCTTTCTTT. Its translation is CASDKEARTEAFF. The V gene is TRBV7-9, the J gene TRBJ1-1; D gene unclear. Germline values: CDR1 SEHNR, CDR2 FQNEAQ (reference sequence). V was cut by 8 bases and J by 5 bases, with 15 bases left in between. The CDR3 is 13 amino acids.

This clone was observed once. This rearrangement joins TRBV28 to TRBJ2-3; D is uncertain. CDR1 is MDHEN and CDR2 is SYDVKM in the germline V gene. The CDR3 has 12 amino acids. V was shortened by 6 bases and J by 5 bases, with 9 bases between the two germline ends. CDR3: CASSLREDTQYF. CDR3 bases: TGTGCCAGCAGCCTTCGAGAAGATACGCAGTATTTT.

In regard to this clone: Distinct nucleotide sequences in the sample also encode this CDR3. The chain recombines TRBV19 with TRBJ1-4, with unresolved D. V lost 3 bases to trimming and J lost 8 bases, with 10 bases between them. The CDR3 has 13 residues. The germline V gene has CDR1 LNHDA and CDR2 SQIVND (reference sequence). CDR3 DNA: TGTGCCAGTAGTATCCTCTTGGGGGAAAAACTGTTTTTT. Its translation: CASSILLGEKLFF.

The rearrangement joins TRBV6-6 to TRBJ2-7; no clear D gene. The CDR3 consists of 12 residues. CDR1 is MNHNY, CDR2 SVGAGI, per germline (reference sequence). Trimming took 6 bases from V and 4 from J, leaving 10 bases between them. The DNA for the CDR3 is TGTGCCAGCAGCTTAGACCCGTACGAGCAGTACTTC. This codes for CASSLDPYEQYF.

This clone was found once. The final CDR3 position lacks the conserved phenylalanine or tryptophan, pointing to a likely read error. J is TRBJ1-2 and V is TRBV5-4; D is possibly TRBD1 (5 bases). Between the trimmed V and J ends, which lost 6 bases and 0 bases, there was a span of 15 bases. The CDR3 runs 15 residues. In germline, CDR1 is SGHNT, CDR2 YYREEE (reference sequence). The CDR3: CASTRIGASNYGYTP. CDR3 nucleotides: TGTGCCAGCACCCGGATAGGGGCCTCTAACTATGGCTACACCCCC.

V gene TRBV7-9 combines with J gene TRBJ1-2, with unresolved D. The CDR3 consists of 13 residues. The V end lost 0 bases, the J end lost 4 bases, and 6 bases lay between the germline ends. Germline V gene data show CDR1 as SEHNR and CDR2 as FQNEAQ (reference sequence). CDR3: CASSLAEIYGYTF. The CDR3 DNA reads TGTGCCAGCAGCTTAGCAGAAATCTATGGCTACACCTTC. Drawing the rest from reference TRBV7-9 and TRBJ1-2, the complete variable domain is DTGVSQNPRHKITKRGQNVTFRCDPISEHNRLYWYRQTLGQGPEFLTYFQNEAQLEKSRLLSDRFSAERPKGSFSTLEIQRTEQGDSAMYLCASSLAEIYGYTFGSGTRLTVV.

Here the CDR3 reads CASGVLRGDNEQFF. In nucleotides, the CDR3 is TGTGCCAGCGGGGTTCTCAGGGGTGACAATGAGCAGTTCTTC. This chain joins TRBV7-9 and TRBJ2-1; D might be TRBD1 (6 bases). The V gene lost 8 bases and the J gene lost 5 bases, with 16 bases spanning the gap. Germline V gene sequence: CDR1 SEHNR, CDR2 FQNEAQ (reference sequence). The CDR3 loop spans 14 amino acids.